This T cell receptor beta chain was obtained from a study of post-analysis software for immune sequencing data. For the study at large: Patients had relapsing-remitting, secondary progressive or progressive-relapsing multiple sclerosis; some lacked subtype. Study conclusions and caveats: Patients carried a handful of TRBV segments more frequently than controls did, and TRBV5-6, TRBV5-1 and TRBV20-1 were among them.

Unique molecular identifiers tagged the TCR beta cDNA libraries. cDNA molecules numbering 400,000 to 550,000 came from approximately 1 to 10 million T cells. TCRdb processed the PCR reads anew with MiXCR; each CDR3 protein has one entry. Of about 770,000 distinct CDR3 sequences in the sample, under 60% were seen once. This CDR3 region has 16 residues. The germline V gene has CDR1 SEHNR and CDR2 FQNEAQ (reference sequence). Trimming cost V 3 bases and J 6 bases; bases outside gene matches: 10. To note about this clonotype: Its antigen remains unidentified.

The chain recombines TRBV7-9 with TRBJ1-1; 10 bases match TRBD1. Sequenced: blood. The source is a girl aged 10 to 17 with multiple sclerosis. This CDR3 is CASSFSGTGDIAEAFF. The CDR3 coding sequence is TGTGCCAGCAGCTTTTCCGGGACAGGGGATATCGCTGAAGCTTTCTTT.